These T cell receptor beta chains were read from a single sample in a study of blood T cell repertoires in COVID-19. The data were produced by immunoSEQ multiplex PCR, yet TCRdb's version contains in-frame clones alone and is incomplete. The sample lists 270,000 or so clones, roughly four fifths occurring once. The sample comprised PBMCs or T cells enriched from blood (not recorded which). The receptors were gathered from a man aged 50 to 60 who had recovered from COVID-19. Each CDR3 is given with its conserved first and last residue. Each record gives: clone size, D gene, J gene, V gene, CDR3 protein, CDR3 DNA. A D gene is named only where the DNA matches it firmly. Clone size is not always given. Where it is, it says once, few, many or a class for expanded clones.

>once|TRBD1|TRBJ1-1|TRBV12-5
CASGVNRGWDTEAFF
TGTGCTAGTGGTGTAAACAGGGGATGGGACACTGAAGCTTTCTTT
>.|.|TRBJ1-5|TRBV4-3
CASSQDPHTGSNQPQHF
TGCGCCAGCAGCCAAGATCCCCATACAGGAAGCAATCAGCCCCAGCATTTT
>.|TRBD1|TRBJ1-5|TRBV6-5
CASRGTGGYQPQHF
TGTGCCAGCAGGGGGACAGGGGGATATCAGCCCCAGCATTTT
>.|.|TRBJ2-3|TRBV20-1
CSASRGDTQYF
TGCAGTGCTAGCAGGGGAGATACGCAGTATTTT
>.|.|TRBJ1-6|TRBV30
CAWSSKVGSPLHF
TGTGCCTGGAGTAGTAAGGTGGGCTCACCCCTCCACTTT
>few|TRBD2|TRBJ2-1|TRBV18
CASSPPGSGRSANEQFF
TGTGCCAGCTCACCACCGGGTAGCGGGAGATCAGCGAATGAGCAGTTCTTC
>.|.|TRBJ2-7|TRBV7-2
CASRRDNFYEQYF
TGTGCCAGCAGACGGGACAACTTCTACGAGCAGTACTTC
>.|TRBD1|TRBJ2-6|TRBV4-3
CASSQATGSGANVLTF
TGCGCCAGCAGCCAAGCGACAGGGTCTGGGGCCAACGTCCTGACTTTC
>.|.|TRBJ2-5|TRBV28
CASREAQETQYF
TGTGCCAGCAGGGAGGCACAAGAGACCCAGTACTTC
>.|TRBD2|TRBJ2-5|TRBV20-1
CSASWTSPNGETQYF
TGCAGTGCTAGTTGGACTAGCCCAAATGGGGAGACCCAGTACTTC
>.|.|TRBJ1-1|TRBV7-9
CASSRRLLDGTEAFF
TGTGCCAGCAGCCGAAGACTCCTTGATGGCACTGAAGCTTTCTTT
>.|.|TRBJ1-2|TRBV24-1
CATSDPARGHGYTF
TGTGCCACCAGTGATCCGGCCAGGGGCCATGGCTACACCTTC
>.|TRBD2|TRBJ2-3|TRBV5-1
CASSFQRGVGTDTQYF
TGCGCCAGCAGCTTTCAGCGGGGGGTTGGCACAGATACGCAGTATTTT